Reported below is one T cell receptor beta chain. This record belongs to a study of blood T cell repertoires in COVID-19. About the study: Researchers got acute and convalescent COVID-19 samples from the United States, Italy and Spain. Sources were T cells, B-cell-depleted T cells, or PBMCs; the material itself was cDNA or gDNA.

Sequencing was performed with immunoSEQ multiplex PCR; in TCRdb, only in-frame clones are kept and a portion is missing. The table records almost 300,000 clones, roughly nine tenths of them present only once. The length of the CDR3 is 15 residues. The ends were cut back, 3 bases at V and 0 bases at J, with 11 bases in the middle. The germline CDR1 and CDR2 sequences are SGHAT and FQDESV (reference sequence). Seattle cases were enrolled at active infection and followed longitudinally. The TCR sequence derives from a woman aged 25-40 years with COVID-19, enrolled during active disease. The chain has TRBV11-1 and TRBJ1-1; no reliable D call. Sequencing was done on a sample of peripheral blood. CDR3 coding DNA: TGTGCCAGCAGCTTCTCAGGCAGTTTGAACACTGAAGCTTTCTTT. Protein sequence: CASSFSGSLNTEAFF.